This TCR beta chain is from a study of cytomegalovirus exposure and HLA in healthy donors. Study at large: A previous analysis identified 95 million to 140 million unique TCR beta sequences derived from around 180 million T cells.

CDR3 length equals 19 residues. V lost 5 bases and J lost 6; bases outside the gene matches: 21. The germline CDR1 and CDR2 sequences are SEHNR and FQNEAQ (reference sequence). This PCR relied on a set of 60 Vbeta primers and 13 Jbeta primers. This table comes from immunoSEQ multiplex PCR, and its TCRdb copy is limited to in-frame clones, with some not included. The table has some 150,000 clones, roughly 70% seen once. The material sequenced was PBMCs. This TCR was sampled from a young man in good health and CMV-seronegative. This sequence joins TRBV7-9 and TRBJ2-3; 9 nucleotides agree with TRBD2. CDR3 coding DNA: TGTGCCAGCAGCCCTCCCGCGGGGGGGCCTGGGGGTATGTTGGATACGCAGTATTTT. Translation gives CASSPPAGGPGGMLDTQYF. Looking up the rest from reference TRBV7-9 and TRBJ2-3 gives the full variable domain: DTGVSQNPRHKITKRGQNVTFRCDPISEHNRLYWYRQTLGQGPEFLTYFQNEAQLEKSRLLSDRFSAERPKGSFSTLEIQRTEQGDSAMYLCASSPPAGGPGGMLDTQYFGPGTRLTVL.